This T cell receptor (beta chain) was identified in a study of high-grade serous ovarian cancer treatment subgroups. At the level of the study: Each sample yielded on average around 7,000 unique TCR beta rearrangements from 13,000 or so reads.

As for this clone: The antigen is undetermined.

Tumor tissue was taken before any definitive surgery or chemotherapy was given. Study outcomes and limitations: Repertoire similarity ranged about 0.095 to 0.8 between tumors of one patient. These tumor repertoires lack spatial information from bulk sequencing. CDR1 and CDR2 were left unanalyzed; analyses focused on CDR3.

Assay: immunoSEQ multiplex PCR; the TCRdb copy retains only in-frame clones and omits some. Found here are some 7,000 clones, 79% of them singletons; the top ten hold over 5%. The CDR3 length is 15 residues. V shed 4 bases and J 6 bases; nucleotides not matched to a gene: 9. Germline V gives CDR1 SGHRS, CDR2 YFSETQ. The sequenced sample was tumor tissue. J is TRBJ2-7 and V is TRBV5-1; 11 bases align to TRBD2. The TCR comes from a human donor with high-grade serous ovarian cancer. The CDR3: CASSPGLAGLGEQYF. The CDR3 DNA follows: TGCGCCAGCAGCCCCGGACTAGCGGGTCTAGGCGAGCAGTACTTC.